A single sample gave rise to the 30 T cell receptor beta chains below, sequenced in a study of blood T cell repertoires in COVID-19. The method was immunoSEQ multiplex PCR; TCRdb's version includes in-frame clones alone and lacks a portion of them. The data contain 400,000 to 550,000 clones, around nine tenths of them seen just once; the ten biggest clones take up over 4%. Sequenced material: peripheral blood. These receptors all stem from a woman in her twenties or thirties with acute or convalescent COVID-19.

V gene TRBV5-1 combines with J gene TRBJ2-7, with 9 bases fitting TRBD1. V shed 4 bases, J shed 4 bases, and the junction held 6 bases outside the gene matches. Germline CDR1 reads SGHRS; CDR2 reads YFSETQ. The CDR3 consists of 14 residues. The CDR3 spells CASSLLGTGYEQYF. CDR3 coding DNA: TGCGCCAGCAGCCTGCTCGGGACAGGGTACGAGCAGTACTTC.

This clone was seen a single time. The chain has TRBV5-5 and TRBJ2-3; 9 nucleotides line up with TRBD2. CDR3 length: 15 residues. The germline gives CDR1 SGHKS, CDR2 YYEKEE (reference sequence). After removal of 4 bases from V and 1 base from J, the junction contained 4 bases not matched to a gene. The CDR3 sequence: CASSRLAVRTDTQYF. The CDR3 DNA reads TGTGCCAGCAGCCGACTAGCGGTACGCACAGATACGCAGTATTTT.

The count of this clone is one. This chain uses TRBV2 with TRBJ2-2; 7 bases are shared with TRBD1. The CDR3 is 17 amino acids. Unmatched junction bases numbered 12, after V lost 3 bases and J lost 5 bases. Per germline, CDR1 SNHLY and CDR2 FYNNEI. The CDR3 loop is CASSESADRAVTGELFF. The CDR3 region has the DNA TGTGCCAGCAGTGAGAGCGCTGACAGGGCTGTGACCGGGGAGCTGTTTTTT.

The V call is TRBV16, the J call TRBJ2-1; possible D gene TRBD1, 6 bases. There are 16 residues in the CDR3. Per germline, CDR1 KGHSY and CDR2 FQNENV. The V end lost 4 bases, the J end lost 3 bases, and 16 bases lay between the germline ends. CDR3: CASSPISRTVYNEQFF. CDR3 coding DNA: TGTGCCAGCAGCCCGATCTCCAGGACAGTCTACAATGAGCAGTTCTTC.

CDR3 amino acids: CASSRPTGGGGQPQHF. The CDR3 DNA is TGTGCCAGTAGTAGGCCAACAGGGGGCGGAGGTCAGCCCCAGCATTTT. This rearrangement joins TRBV19 to TRBJ1-5; TRBD1 matches 9 bases. Germline V gives CDR1 LNHDA, CDR2 SQIVND (reference sequence). The V segment lost 4 bases and the J segment 6 bases; nucleotides outside the gene matches: 10. This CDR3 region has 16 residues.

This chain uses TRBV30 with TRBJ2-5, with 12 bases lining up with TRBD1. The CDR3 loop spans 14 amino acids. V dropped 4 bases and J dropped 5; count of bases not matched to a gene: 5. Germline V gives CDR1 GTSNPN, CDR2 SVGIG (reference sequence). This CDR3 reads CAWIGTGGWETQYF. The CDR3 coding sequence is TGTGCCTGGATTGGGACAGGGGGCTGGGAGACCCAGTACTTC.

This chain connects TRBV7-3 to TRBJ2-5; weak D call: TRBD2 (6 bases). The V end was cut by 2 bases, the J end by 6 bases, with 19 bases between. The CDR3 runs 16 residues. Germline V gene sequence: CDR1 SGHTA, CDR2 FQGTGA. The CDR3 sequence: CASSLGAGTGPKTQYF. In DNA form, the CDR3 reads TGTGCCAGCAGCTTAGGGGCGGGGACGGGCCCAAAGACCCAGTACTTC. Complete variable domain (other parts from reference TRBV7-3 and TRBJ2-5): GAGVSQTPSNKVTEKGKYVELRCDPISGHTALYWYRQSLGQGPEFLIYFQGTGAADDSGLPNDRFFAVRPEGSVSTLKIQRTERGDSAVYLCASSLGAGTGPKTQYFGPGTRLLVL.

This chain uses TRBV19 with TRBJ1-1; 8 nucleotides align to TRBD1. Per germline, CDR1 LNHDA and CDR2 SQIVND (reference sequence). Trimming removed 6 bases from V and 1 base from J; junction bases left unmatched: 4. The CDR3 runs 14 residues. In nucleotides, the CDR3 is TGTGCCAGTAGCAGGGGGCTGACGAACACTGAAGCTTTCTTT. This codes for CASSRGLTNTEAFF.

The rearrangement links TRBV5-1 to TRBJ2-2; TRBD1 agrees at 12 bases. The germline V gene encodes CDR1 SGHRS and CDR2 YFSETQ. V shed 0 bases, J shed 8 bases, and the junction held 5 bases outside the gene matches. This CDR3 is 16 amino acids long. The CDR3 reads CASSLEGTGGRGELFF. The DNA of the CDR3 is TGCGCCAGCAGCTTGGAAGGGACAGGGGGCAGAGGGGAGCTGTTTTTT.

J is TRBJ1-1 and V is TRBV19; a weak D match, TRBD1 (5 bases). V was shortened by 6 bases and J by 5 bases, with 16 bases between the two germline ends. The CDR3 runs to 14 residues. Germline V gene data show CDR1 as LNHDA and CDR2 as SQIVND (reference sequence). For the CDR3, the DNA is TGTGCCAGTAGCCCAGGGTATTATAAGACTGAAGCTTTCTTT. Amino acids: CASSPGYYKTEAFF.

V gene TRBV4-1 combines with J gene TRBJ2-2; 8 bases map to TRBD1. Germline CDR1 reads MGHRA; CDR2 reads YSYEKL. The V gene end was trimmed by 2 bases and the J gene end by 1 base; junction bases not matched to a gene: 3. The CDR3 totals 16 residues. CDR3 DNA sequence: TGCGCCAGCAGCCAAAAGGGGACAGGGAACACCGGGGAGCTGTTTTTT. It encodes CASSQKGTGNTGELFF.

Notes on this clone: This sample also contains other DNA sequences that code for the same CDR3. The V and J genes are TRBV5-1 and TRBJ2-1, with a weak D call TRBD1 (5 bases). The CDR3 sequence is 13 residues long. V was pared by 1 base and J by 4 bases, with 6 bases between. The germline gives CDR1 SGHRS, CDR2 YFSETQ. The DNA for the CDR3 is TGCGCCAGCAGCTTGACAGGATACAATGAGCAGTTCTTC. Residues: CASSLTGYNEQFF. Complete variable domain (other parts from reference TRBV5-1 and TRBJ2-1): KAGVTQTPRYLIKTRGQQVTLSCSPISGHRSVSWYQQTPGQGLQFLFEYFSETQRNKGNFPGRFSGRQFSNSRSEMNVSTLELGDSALYLCASSLTGYNEQFFGPGTRLTVL.

The chain recombines TRBV11-2 with TRBJ2-5; 8 positions match TRBD2. The CDR3 is made up of 17 amino acids. CDR1 and CDR2 (germline): SGHAT, FQNNGV. The trim removed 0 bases at V and 3 bases at J, leaving 9 bases unmatched. CDR3 sequence reads: CASSLDRSRGEKETQYF. The DNA for the CDR3 is TGTGCCAGCAGCTTAGATCGGTCGCGGGGGGAAAAAGAGACCCAGTACTTC.

The CDR3 spells CASSRGQGTGGFF. The DNA of the CDR3 is TGTGCCAGCAGCAGGGGACAGGGGACGGGAGGGTTCTTC. The V call is TRBV5-5, the J call TRBJ2-1; TRBD1 matches at 10 bases. CDR3 size: 13 residues. The V gene end was trimmed by 4 bases and the J gene end by 15 bases; junction bases not matched to a gene: 10. Per germline, CDR1 SGHKS and CDR2 YYEKEE (reference sequence).

The chain employs TRBV27 and TRBJ2-3; D gene uncertain. CDR1 and CDR2 (germline): MNHEY, SMNVEV (reference sequence). V dropped 11 bases and J dropped 5 bases, with 11 bases sitting between them. CDR3 length equals 11 residues. This chain's CDR3 is CAGPWKDTQYF. The DNA of the CDR3 is TGTGCCGGGCCGTGGAAAGATACGCAGTATTTT.

The sample holds one count of this clone. The chain has TRBV9 and TRBJ2-3; TRBD2 aligns across 10 bases. Germline lookup yields CDR1 SGDLS and CDR2 YYNGEE. V shed 1 base and J 3 bases; nucleotides not matched to a gene: 17. This CDR3 is built from 20 residues. The CDR3 nucleotides are TGTGCCAGCAGCGTAAGGGCCGAGCGGGGGGGCGCGTTTAGAACAGATACGCAGTATTTT. Amino acid sequence: CASSVRAERGGAFRTDTQYF.

This clone was seen only once. The chain links TRBV28 to TRBJ2-7, with TRBD2 matching over 10 bases. The ends lost 4 bases at V and 3 bases at J; junction bases unmatched: 9. The CDR3 has 16 residues. Germline assignment: CDR1 MDHEN and CDR2 SYDVKM. CDR3 in amino acids: CASSWLLAGDLYEQYF. The DNA of the CDR3 is TGTGCCAGCAGTTGGCTGCTAGCGGGGGACCTCTACGAGCAGTACTTC.

V usage is TRBV2 and J usage is TRBJ1-2, with unresolved D. V was cut by 8 bases and J by 6 bases, with 19 bases left in between. Germline values: CDR1 SNHLY, CDR2 FYNNEI. The CDR3 is 14 residues long. This CDR3 reads CASYDIQDINGYTF. As DNA, the CDR3 is TGTGCCAGCTATGATATTCAAGACATTAATGGCTACACCTTC.

V and J are TRBV3-1 (or the pseudogene TRBV3-2) and TRBJ2-3; D gene uncertain. The CDR3 runs 15 residues. The germline V and J ends were trimmed by 2 bases and 0 bases, with 9 bases remaining between them. CDR1 is LGHDT, CDR2 YNNKEL, per germline (reference sequence). CDR3 DNA sequence: TGTGCCAGCAGCCAACAGGTCCCTAGCACAGATACGCAGTATTTT. The encoded protein is CASSQQVPSTDTQYF.

This chain connects TRBV30 to TRBJ2-7; 10 nucleotides match TRBD1. The germline V gene encodes CDR1 GTSNPN and CDR2 SVGIG (reference sequence). The junction had 6 bases not matched to a gene; V was cut back by 3 bases and J by 7 bases. This CDR3 contains 13 residues. CDR3 sequence: CAWSRDRGGEQYF. CDR3 nucleotides: TGTGCCTGGAGCCGGGACAGGGGCGGGGAGCAGTACTTC.

The CDR3 loop is CASSEASRGETQYF. The CDR3 nucleotides are TGTGCCAGCAGTGAAGCGTCCAGGGGCGAGACCCAGTACTTC. The chain uses TRBV2 and TRBJ2-5; a weak D match, TRBD1 (6 bases). Germline CDR1 SNHLY, CDR2 FYNNEI. CDR3 length equals 14 residues. The V end lost 0 bases, the J end lost 5 bases, and 10 bases lay between the germline ends. Full variable domain (outside the CDR3, taken from reference TRBV2 and TRBJ2-5): EPEVTQTPSHQVTQMGQEVILRCVPISNHLYFYWYRQILGQKVEFLVSFYNNEISEKSEIFDDQFSVERPDGSNFTLKIRSTKLEDSAMYFCASSEASRGETQYFGPGTRLLVL.

The genes are TRBV29-1 and TRBJ2-2, with D tentatively TRBD1 (5 bases). The CDR3 spans 11 residues. Trimming removed 5 bases from V and 5 bases from J, with 6 bases in between. Per germline, CDR1 SQVTM and CDR2 ANQGSEA. The CDR3: CSVKGTGELFF. Written as DNA, the CDR3 is TGCAGCGTTAAGGGGACCGGGGAGCTGTTTTTT.

The genes are TRBV4-2 and TRBJ2-1; 10 bases line up with TRBD2. The germline V gene encodes CDR1 LGHNA and CDR2 YNFKEQ. The CDR3 extends over 16 amino acids. V lost 5 bases, J lost 9 bases, and 13 bases stayed unmatched. This CDR3 reads CASSGGTSDSGPEQFF. CDR3 in DNA: TGTGCCAGCAGCGGGGGGACTAGCGACTCTGGCCCTGAGCAGTTCTTC.

The V and J genes are TRBV5-4 and TRBJ1-3, with 8 bases lining up with TRBD1. Trimming removed 4 bases from V and 2 bases from J; junction bases left unmatched: 14. The length of the CDR3 is 18 residues. Germline V gives CDR1 SGHNT, CDR2 YYREEE (reference sequence). The CDR3 reads CASSPQPAGGATGNTIYF. In DNA form, the CDR3 reads TGTGCCAGCAGCCCACAACCCGCAGGGGGCGCAACTGGAAACACCATATATTTT.

Regarding this clone: This CDR3 is also generated by other DNA sequences in the sample. The rearrangement links TRBV6-5 to TRBJ1-1; tentative D call: TRBD1 (5 bases). Trimming pared 8 bases from V and 4 bases from J, leaving 11 bases between. Germline loops: CDR1 MNHEY, CDR2 SVGAGI. The CDR3 runs to 12 residues. CDR3 bases: TGTGCCAGCCGCCAGGGAAGCACTGAAGCTTTCTTT. Translation: CASRQGSTEAFF.

The chain combines TRBV6-2 or TRBV6-3 with TRBJ1-4, with 7 bases aligning to TRBD1. V shed 5 bases, J shed 4 bases, and the junction held 13 bases outside the gene matches. There are 17 residues in the CDR3. Germline lookup yields CDR1 MNHEY and CDR2 SVGEGT. The CDR3 is CASSTRHITGDNEKLFF. Written as DNA, the CDR3 is TGTGCCAGCAGTACACGCCATATAACAGGGGATAATGAAAAACTGTTTTTT.

V usage is TRBV29-1 and J usage is TRBJ2-2, with 7 positions matching TRBD1. CDR1 and CDR2 from the germline V gene are SQVTM and ANQGSEA. The CDR3 has 12 residues. J lost 6 bases, V lost 6 bases, and 4 bases had no gene match. The DNA of the CDR3 is TGCAGCGTCGAAAGGGGGCCCGGGGAGCTGTTTTTT. This codes for CSVERGPGELFF.

V and J are TRBV5-4 and TRBJ1-3; D may be TRBD1 (6 bases). The germline gives CDR1 SGHNT, CDR2 YYREEE (reference sequence). This CDR3 comprises 14 residues. V was pared by 3 bases and J by 2 bases, with 9 bases between. The CDR3 spells CASSSGQPGNTIYF. As DNA, the CDR3 is TGTGCCAGCAGCTCTGGACAGCCTGGAAACACCATATATTTT.

The sample holds a few counts of this clone. The chain combines TRBV9 with TRBJ2-7; 9 positions agree with TRBD1. Germline trimming cut 5 bases from V and 3 bases from J; bases unmatched to any gene: 9. The germline CDR1 and CDR2 sequences are SGDLS and YYNGEE. The CDR3 is 15 amino acids. The CDR3 protein is CASSSPGTGNYEQYF. The CDR3 bases are TGTGCCAGCAGTTCCCCCGGGACAGGGAACTACGAGCAGTACTTC.

J is TRBJ1-5 and V is TRBV12-3 or TRBV12-4, with D hard to call. The CDR3 is 13 residues long. Trimming removed 0 bases from V and 7 bases from J, with 7 bases in between. The CDR3 loop reads CASSLAGGQPQHF. CDR3 DNA: TGTGCCAGCAGTTTAGCAGGCGGCCAGCCCCAGCATTTT.